This TCR beta chain is from a study of Ad26.COV2.S vaccination and SARS-CoV-2 variants. CDR1 and CDR2 from the germline V gene are SEHNR and FQNEAQ (reference sequence). Between the trimmed V and J ends, which lost 1 base and 4 bases, there was a span of 7 bases. The CDR3 covers 13 residues. The data were produced by immunoSEQ multiplex PCR, yet TCRdb's version contains in-frame clones alone and is incomplete. The repertoire consists of roughly 380,000 clones, with around 90% occurring once and the leading ten covering roughly 3.9%. Only one count was recorded for this clone. Its antigen is currently unknown. Study findings and constraints: The TCR breadth and depth analyses may have understated or missed part of the total T cell responses.

The chain couples TRBV7-9 to TRBJ2-5; D is perhaps TRBD2 (5 bases). The material sequenced was peripheral blood, taken after recovery from COVID-19. This receptor was identified in a human donor who had recovered from COVID-19. The CDR3 spells CASSLGGIETQYF. In DNA form, the CDR3 reads TGTGCCAGCAGCTTAGGAGGGATAGAGACCCAGTACTTC.